What follows are 14 T cell receptor beta chains derived from one specimen sequenced in a study of blood T cell repertoires in COVID-19. Sequenced by immunoSEQ multiplex PCR; TCRdb stores in-frame clones only, minus some. Counted here are hundreds of thousands of clones, just over 85% occurring once; the ten biggest clones make up 1.4% to 1.5%. The sample was peripheral blood. The receptors were gathered from a woman in her twenties or thirties with active or convalescent COVID-19.

The chain couples TRBV7-2 to TRBJ2-1; 9 bases are shared with TRBD1. This CDR3 spans 15 amino acids. Trimming cost V 1 base and J 7 bases; bases outside gene matches: 5. Per the germline V gene, CDR1 is SGHTA and CDR2 is FQGNSA. This chain's CDR3 is CASSLEQGADNEQFF. The DNA for the CDR3 is TGTGCCAGCAGCTTAGAACAGGGGGCGGATAATGAGCAGTTCTTC.

The chain couples TRBV5-5 to TRBJ1-1, with unresolved D. The V end lost 1 base, the J end lost 4 bases, and 14 bases lay between the germline ends. This CDR3 has 15 amino acids. In germline, CDR1 is SGHKS, CDR2 YYEKEE (reference sequence). CDR3 DNA: TGTGCCAGCAGCTTGTTTGGGGAGGTGGGCACTGAAGCTTTCTTT. Amino acid sequence: CASSLFGEVGTEAFF.

The gene calls are TRBV25-1 and TRBJ2-2; TRBD2 might be the D (6 bases). The CDR3 extends over 16 amino acids. Germline loops: CDR1 MGHDK, CDR2 SYGVNS. Trimming pared 0 bases from V and 6 bases from J, leaving 14 bases between. Written as DNA, the CDR3 is TGTGCCAGCAGTGAATATAGACTAGAGTTGGCCGGGGAGCTGTTTTTT. Its protein product is CASSEYRLELAGELFF.

This chain joins TRBV5-1 and TRBJ1-2; TRBD1 aligns across 7 bases. This CDR3 contains 15 residues. Germline CDR1 and CDR2: SGHRS and YFSETQ. V lost 0 bases and J lost 4; bases outside the gene matches: 6. The chain's CDR3 is CASSLEGALSYGYTF. In DNA, the CDR3 is TGCGCCAGCAGCTTGGAGGGGGCGCTTAGCTATGGCTACACCTTC.

The V and J genes are TRBV30 and TRBJ1-6; 10 bases line up with TRBD1. Losses at the gene ends were 4 bases for V and 15 bases for J; bases not matched to a gene: 6. This CDR3 comprises 12 residues. CDR1 is GTSNPN and CDR2 is SVGIG in the germline V gene (reference sequence). This CDR3 is CAWNPDRGDLHF. DNA for the CDR3: TGTGCCTGGAACCCGGACAGGGGGGACCTCCACTTT.

Worth noting for this clone: Other DNA sequences in this specimen translate into the identical CDR3. The gene calls are TRBV6-4 and TRBJ2-1; 7 bases agree with TRBD2. The V gene's germline CDR1 is MRHNA and CDR2 SNTAGT. J was trimmed by 4 bases and V by 2 bases; bases with no gene match: 2. CDR3 size: 14 residues. For the CDR3, the DNA is TGTGCCAGCAGTGACGGGGGGGGATACAATGAGCAGTTCTTC. This sequence encodes CASSDGGGYNEQFF.

The chain combines TRBV5-1 with TRBJ2-1; 11 positions match TRBD2. The CDR3 contains 15 residues. Per germline, CDR1 SGHRS and CDR2 YFSETQ. V gave up 5 bases and J gave up 8 bases; unmatched junction bases: 9. The CDR3 DNA sequence: TGCGCCAGCAGACCTCCTAGCGGGGGGAACTATGAGCAGTTCTTC. Translation gives CASRPPSGGNYEQFF.

The genes are TRBV3-1 (or the pseudogene TRBV3-2) and TRBJ2-1; 11 nucleotides line up with TRBD2. Germline CDR1 is LGHDT and CDR2 is YNNKEL (reference sequence). The CDR3 loop spans 15 amino acids. The V gene end was trimmed by 0 bases and the J gene end by 10 bases; junction bases not matched to a gene: 5. The CDR3 sequence: CASSQDSSGGREQFF. The CDR3 region has the DNA TGTGCCAGCAGCCAAGACTCTAGCGGGGGGAGAGAGCAGTTCTTC.

The V call is TRBV19, the J call TRBJ1-1; D unresolved. Germline CDR1 is LNHDA and CDR2 is SQIVND (reference sequence). This CDR3 is 15 amino acids long. Deletions cut 3 bases from V and 4 bases from J, with 15 bases between. CDR3 sequence (DNA): TGTGCCAGTAGTATCCGTGCGGAAGTCGGCACTGAAGCTTTCTTT. Encoded protein: CASSIRAEVGTEAFF. Full variable domain (rest looked up from reference TRBV19 and TRBJ1-1): DGGITQSPKYLFRKEGQNVTLSCEQNLNHDAMYWYRQDPGQGLRLIYYSQIVNDFQKGDIAEGYSVSREKKESFPLTVTSAQKNPTAFYLCASSIRAEVGTEAFFGQGTRLTVV.

V gene TRBV18 combines with J gene TRBJ2-2, with D unresolved. Germline-derived CDR1 and CDR2 are KGHSH and LQKENI. CDR3 length: 15 residues. V was pared by 2 bases and J by 0 bases, with 7 bases between. The CDR3 sequence: CASSPALANTGELFF. CDR3 coding DNA: TGTGCCAGCTCACCAGCGCTCGCGAACACCGGGGAGCTGTTTTTT.

This sequence joins TRBV2 and TRBJ2-7; possible D gene TRBD2, 5 bases. CDR1 and CDR2 (germline): SNHLY, FYNNEI. With 6 bases removed from V and 0 bases from J, the gap between germline ends came to 12 bases. The CDR3 consists of 14 residues. CDR3 coding DNA: TGTGCCAGCAGGTACAGCGGAGTCTCCTACGAGCAGTACTTC. Its translation is CASRYSGVSYEQYF.

The rearrangement uses TRBV19 and TRBJ2-3; 11 nucleotides align to TRBD2. Germline CDR1 LNHDA, CDR2 SQIVND (reference sequence). The CDR3 totals 16 residues. V trimming: 5 bases; J trimming: 2 bases; junction bases outside the gene matches: 6. DNA for the CDR3: TGTGCCAGTAGTTCCTATAGCGGGGGGGCCACAGATACGCAGTATTTT. This gives the protein CASSSYSGGATDTQYF. Drawing the rest from reference TRBV19 and TRBJ2-3, the complete variable domain is DGGITQSPKYLFRKEGQNVTLSCEQNLNHDAMYWYRQDPGQGLRLIYYSQIVNDFQKGDIAEGYSVSREKKESFPLTVTSAQKNPTAFYLCASSSYSGGATDTQYFGPGTRLTVL.

The J gene is TRBJ1-2, the V gene TRBV20-1; possibly TRBD1 for D (5 bases). Germline assignment: CDR1 DFQATT and CDR2 SNEGSKA (reference sequence). The CDR3 contains 14 residues. Trimming took off 3 bases at V and 8 bases at J, with 19 bases between the two ends. This CDR3 is CSASLSGGVRGYTF. CDR3 coding DNA: TGCAGTGCTAGTTTATCCGGGGGTGTGAGGGGCTACACCTTC.

In its sample, this clone was seen a few times. CDR3 protein: CSASGETGQDPTNYGYTF. The CDR3 DNA reads TGCAGTGCTAGTGGCGAAACGGGACAGGACCCTACTAACTATGGCTACACCTTC. This chain connects TRBV20-1 to TRBJ1-2; 8 bases agree with TRBD1. Germline values: CDR1 DFQATT, CDR2 SNEGSKA (reference sequence). With V trimmed by 3 bases and J by 0 bases, 15 bases remained unmatched. The CDR3 contains 18 residues.